This is a list of T cell receptor beta chains from one sample in a study of CD8 T cells in ankylosing spondylitis. TCRdb reprocessed the 5' RACE reads with MiXCR, giving one entry per CDR3 protein. The table lists some 140,000 distinct CDR3 sequences, 17% of them singletons, with around a third in the top ten. Sequencing was carried out using blood, either unsorted or a sorted T cell fraction (not recorded which). The origin of the receptors is a male donor with ankylosing spondylitis. The CDR3 runs from the conserved cysteine through the conserved F or W. Each record gives: D gene, J gene, clone size, V gene, CDR3 protein, CDR3 DNA. D genes are given only for firm matches. The size entry is marked missing in some rows and otherwise reads once, few, many or a size class.

D gene: -
J gene: TRBJ1-1
clone size: -
V gene: TRBV2
CDR3 protein: CASQDDMNTEAFF
CDR3 DNA: TGTGCCAGCCAAGACGACATGAACACTGAAGCTTTCTTT

D gene: -
J gene: TRBJ1-2
clone size: -
V gene: TRBV28
CDR3 protein: CATQDEGYGYTF
CDR3 DNA: TGTGCCACCCAAGACGAGGGCTATGGCTACACCTTC

D gene: -
J gene: TRBJ1-1
clone size: few
V gene: TRBV3-1
CDR3 protein: CASSQEFRGEIMNTEAFF
CDR3 DNA: TGTGCCAGCAGCCAAGAGTTTCGGGGGGAGATCATGAACACTGAAGCTTTCTTT

D gene: TRBD1
J gene: TRBJ1-5
clone size: -
V gene: TRBV15
CDR3 protein: CATSEQGRQPQHF
CDR3 DNA: TGTGCCACCAGCGAACAGGGGCGACAGCCCCAGCATTTT

D gene: -
J gene: TRBJ2-7
clone size: many
V gene: TRBV29-1
CDR3 protein: CSVDGGSYEQYF
CDR3 DNA: TGCAGCGTGGACGGGGGATCCTACGAGCAGTACTTC

D gene: TRBD1
J gene: TRBJ2-2
clone size: -
V gene: TRBV7-8
CDR3 protein: CASSKGQGQAGELFF
CDR3 DNA: TGTGCCAGCAGCAAAGGACAGGGGCAGGCCGGGGAGCTGTTTTTT

D gene: -
J gene: TRBJ2-7
clone size: many
V gene: TRBV29-1
CDR3 protein: CSVGVAEYEQYF
CDR3 DNA: TGCAGCGTTGGTGTAGCGGAGTACGAGCAGTACTTC

D gene: -
J gene: TRBJ2-7
clone size: few
V gene: TRBV27
CDR3 protein: CASGLYEQYF
CDR3 DNA: TGTGCCAGCGGCTTATACGAGCAGTACTTC

D gene: -
J gene: TRBJ2-3
clone size: -
V gene: TRBV4-3
CDR3 protein: CASSQVGTSTDTQYF
CDR3 DNA: TGCGCCAGCAGCCAAGTGGGGACTAGCACAGATACGCAGTATTTT

D gene: -
J gene: TRBJ2-7
clone size: few
V gene: TRBV25-1
CDR3 protein: CASSVGVVSYEQYF
CDR3 DNA: TGTGCCAGCAGTGTAGGGGTGGTCTCCTACGAGCAGTACTTC

D gene: -
J gene: TRBJ2-7
clone size: few
V gene: TRBV14
CDR3 protein: CASSVGRWVYEQYF
CDR3 DNA: TGTGCCAGCAGCGTAGGCAGATGGGTCTACGAGCAGTACTTC

D gene: TRBD2
J gene: TRBJ2-3
clone size: many
V gene: TRBV6-2/TRBV6-3
CDR3 protein: CASSYSETLAGDDTQYF
CDR3 DNA: TGTGCCAGCAGTTACTCCGAAACACTAGCGGGAGATGATACGCAGTATTTT